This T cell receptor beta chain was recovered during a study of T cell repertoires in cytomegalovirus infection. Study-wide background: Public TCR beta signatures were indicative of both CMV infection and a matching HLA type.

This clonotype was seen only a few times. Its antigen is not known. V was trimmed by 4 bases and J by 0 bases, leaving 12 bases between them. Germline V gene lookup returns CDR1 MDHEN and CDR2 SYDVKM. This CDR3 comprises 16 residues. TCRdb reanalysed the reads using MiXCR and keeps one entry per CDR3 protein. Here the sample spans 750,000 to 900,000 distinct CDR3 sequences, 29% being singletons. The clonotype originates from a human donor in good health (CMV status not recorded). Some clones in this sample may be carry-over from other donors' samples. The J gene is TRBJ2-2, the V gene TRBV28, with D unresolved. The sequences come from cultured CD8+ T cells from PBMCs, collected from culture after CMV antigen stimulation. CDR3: CASSSLRSANTGELFF. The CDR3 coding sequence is TGTGCCAGCAGTTCTCTACGCTCCGCGAACACCGGGGAGCTGTTTTTT. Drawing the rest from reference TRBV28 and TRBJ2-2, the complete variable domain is DVKVTQSSRYLVKRTGEKVFLECVQDMDHENMFWYRQDPGLGLRLIYFSYDVKMKEKGDIPEGYSVSREKKERFSLILESASTNQTSMYLCASSSLRSANTGELFFGEGSRLTVL.